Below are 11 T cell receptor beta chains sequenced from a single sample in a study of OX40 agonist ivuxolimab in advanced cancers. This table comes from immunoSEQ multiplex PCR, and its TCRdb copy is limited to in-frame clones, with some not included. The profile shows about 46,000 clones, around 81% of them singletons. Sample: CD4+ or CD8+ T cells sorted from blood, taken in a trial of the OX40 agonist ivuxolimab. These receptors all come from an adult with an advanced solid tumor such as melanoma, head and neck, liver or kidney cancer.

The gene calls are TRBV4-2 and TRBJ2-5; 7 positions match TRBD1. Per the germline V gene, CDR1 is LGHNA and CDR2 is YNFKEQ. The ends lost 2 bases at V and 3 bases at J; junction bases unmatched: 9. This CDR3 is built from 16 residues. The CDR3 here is CASSQRSQGTEETQYF. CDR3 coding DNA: TGTGCCAGCAGCCAACGGTCACAGGGGACAGAAGAGACCCAGTACTTC.

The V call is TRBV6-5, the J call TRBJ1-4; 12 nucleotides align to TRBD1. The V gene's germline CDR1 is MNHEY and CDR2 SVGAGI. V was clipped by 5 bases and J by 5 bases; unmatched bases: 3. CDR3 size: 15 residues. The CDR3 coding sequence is TGTGCCAGCAGTCGGGACAGGGGGCGGAATGAAAAACTGTTTTTT. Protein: CASSRDRGRNEKLFF.

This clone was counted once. Here the CDR3 DNA reads TGCGCCAGCAGCGCCCTTACAGGGATAGCCAAAAACATTCAGTACTTC. This encodes CASSALTGIAKNIQYF. The J gene is TRBJ2-4, the V gene TRBV5-1; D is perhaps TRBD1 (6 bases). The V and J ends lost 4 bases and 0 bases respectively, with 14 bases between them. Germline V lookup: CDR1 SGHRS, CDR2 YFSETQ. The length of the CDR3 is 16 residues.

The CDR3 sequence is CASSMGQGTDTQYF. The CDR3 coding sequence is TGTGCCAGTAGTATGGGACAGGGCACAGATACGCAGTATTTT. The chain couples TRBV19 to TRBJ2-3, with 8 positions matching TRBD1. The germline V gene encodes CDR1 LNHDA and CDR2 SQIVND (reference sequence). J was trimmed by 1 base and V by 3 bases; bases with no gene match: 0. This CDR3 is built from 14 residues.

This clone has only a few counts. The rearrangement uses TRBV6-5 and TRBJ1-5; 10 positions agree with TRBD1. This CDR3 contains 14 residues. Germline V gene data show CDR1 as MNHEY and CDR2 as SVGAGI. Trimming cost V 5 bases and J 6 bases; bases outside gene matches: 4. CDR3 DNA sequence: TGTGCCAGCAGTACGACAGGGGGCGGTCAGCCCCAGCATTTT. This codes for CASSTTGGGQPQHF.

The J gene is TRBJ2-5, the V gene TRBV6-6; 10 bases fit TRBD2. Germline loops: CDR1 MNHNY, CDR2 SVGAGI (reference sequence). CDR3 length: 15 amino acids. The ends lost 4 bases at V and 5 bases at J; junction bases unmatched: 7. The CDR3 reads CASSFSGGAWETQYF. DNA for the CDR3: TGTGCCAGCAGTTTCAGCGGGGGGGCCTGGGAGACCCAGTACTTC.

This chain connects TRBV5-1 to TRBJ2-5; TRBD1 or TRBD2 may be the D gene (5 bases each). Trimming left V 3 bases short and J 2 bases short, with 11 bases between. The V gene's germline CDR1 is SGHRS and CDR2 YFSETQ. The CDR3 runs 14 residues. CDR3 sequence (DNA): TGCGCCAGCAGCTCACCGGGACCTCAAGAGACCCAGTACTTC. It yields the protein CASSSPGPQETQYF.

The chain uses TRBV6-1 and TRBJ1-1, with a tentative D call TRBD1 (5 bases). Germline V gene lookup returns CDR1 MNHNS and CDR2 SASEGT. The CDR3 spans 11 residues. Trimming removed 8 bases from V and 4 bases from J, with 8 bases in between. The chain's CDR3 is CASLGGTEAFF. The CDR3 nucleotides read TGTGCCAGCCTCGGGGGCACTGAAGCTTTCTTT.

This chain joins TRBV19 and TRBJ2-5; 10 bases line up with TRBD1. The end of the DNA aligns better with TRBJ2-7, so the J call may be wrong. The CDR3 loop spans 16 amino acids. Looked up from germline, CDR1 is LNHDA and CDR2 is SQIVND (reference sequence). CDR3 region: CASSRGQGVISYEQYF. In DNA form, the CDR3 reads TGTGCCAGTAGTCGTGGACAGGGGGTGATCTCCTACGAGCAGTACTTC.

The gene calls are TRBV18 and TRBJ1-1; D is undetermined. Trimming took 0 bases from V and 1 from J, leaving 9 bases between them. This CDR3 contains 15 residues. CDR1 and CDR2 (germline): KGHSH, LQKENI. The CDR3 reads CASSPPMGKNTEAFF. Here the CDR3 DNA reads TGTGCCAGCTCACCACCAATGGGTAAGAACACTGAAGCTTTCTTT.

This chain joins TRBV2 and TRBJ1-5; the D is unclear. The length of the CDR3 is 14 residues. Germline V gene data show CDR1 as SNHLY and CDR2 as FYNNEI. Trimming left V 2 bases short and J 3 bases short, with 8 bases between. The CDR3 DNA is TGTGCCAGCAGTGAACTCGTTGTCAATCAGCCCCAGCATTTT. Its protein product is CASSELVVNQPQHF.